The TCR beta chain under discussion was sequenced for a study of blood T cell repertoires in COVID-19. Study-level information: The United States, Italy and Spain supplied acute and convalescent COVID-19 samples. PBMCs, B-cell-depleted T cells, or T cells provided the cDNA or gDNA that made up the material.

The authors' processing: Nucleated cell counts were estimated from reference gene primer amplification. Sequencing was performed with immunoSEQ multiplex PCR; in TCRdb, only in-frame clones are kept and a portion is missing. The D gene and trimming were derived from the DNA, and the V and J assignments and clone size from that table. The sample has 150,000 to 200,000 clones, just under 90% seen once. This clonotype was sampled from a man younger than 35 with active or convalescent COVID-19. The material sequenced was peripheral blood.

CDR3 loop: CASKGQGLKFRFF. DNA of the CDR3: TGTGCCAGTAAGGGACAGGGCTTAAAATTTCGGTTCTTC. J is TRBJ2-1 and V is TRBV19; 9 nucleotides align to TRBD1. V lost 7 bases, J lost 15 bases, and 13 bases stayed unmatched. Germline V lookup: CDR1 LNHDA, CDR2 SQIVND (reference sequence). The CDR3 has 13 amino acids.